This TCR beta chain was documented in a study of blood T cell repertoires in COVID-19 (dated by TCRdb to 2019 to 2021). Broadly, across the study: Collaborator samples came from the United States, Italy and Spain and covered acute and convalescent phases of COVID-19. The material from the prospective study consisted of cDNA or gDNA derived from T cells, B-cell-depleted T cells, or PBMCs. Deeply sampled blood TCRbeta repertoires from subjects exposed to, actively infected with, or recovered from COVID-19 were included in the dataset. The repertoires were released in a freely available public database intended as a resource for research on the immune response to SARS-CoV-2. Samples were obtained from the ongoing ImmuneRACE study (first 160 participants) and from some 1,200 subjects provided by 6 global collaborators. The sample metadata nearly always contained a de-identified subject ID, COVID-19 status, age in years and sex. Where available, HLA class I and class II types were taken from metadata supplied by the sample provider and were not determined by assay-based typing. Findings and caveats that apply to the study as a whole: The quantity of clinical and demographic metadata differed by source and by participant and was supplied without curation.

Looking up the germline V gene (reference sequence) yields CDR1 LGHDT and CDR2 YNNKEL. From cysteine to phenylalanine, the CDR3 is 17 amino acids long. Only the CDR3 DNA is retained, 51 bases long and in frame from the first base. V and J lose 3 bases and 6 bases, and a span of 23 bases separates them. The immunoSEQ Assay, a bias-controlled multiplex PCR, was used to amplify TCRbeta CDR3 regions from genomic DNA. Per the authors' processing: The number of nucleated cells in each sample was estimated by amplification of reference gene primers within the assay. To quantify the absolute abundance of each unique TCRbeta CDR3 rearrangement, sequence reads were collapsed and filtered. For each sample, productive Simpson clonality was calculated as the square root of Simpson's diversity index across productive rearrangements. Held by TCRdb, this immuneACCESS table contains in-frame sequences only and omits some clones. Under half of the omission traces to an unresolved V gene where checked; the cause of the rest is unknown. V, J and clone size derive from that table, while D and trimming were established from the DNA sequence. The sample data list about 42,000 clones, and around four fifths of these were observed just once. Roughly 5.7% of the sample belongs to the ten largest clones.

The collaborating institutions used their own protocols to collect whole blood in K2EDTA tubes. Collaborator samples were shipped for TCRbeta analysis as frozen whole blood, isolated PBMCs, or DNA extracted from either sample type. Of note for this clone: Its cognate antigen has yet to be identified. No base quality values were provided; no much bigger clone lies one nucleotide off.

The chain joins TRBV3-1 (or the pseudogene TRBV3-2) to TRBJ1-1; too little of a D gene remains to name it. This clonotype was sampled from a man aged 45-65 years with active COVID-19. Sample: peripheral blood. Here is the DNA: TGTGCCAGCAGCCATAATCCAGCAAAAGCTGCGGGCTCTGAAGCTTTCTTT. It encodes CASSHNPAKAAGSEAFF.